These T cell receptor beta chains were read from a single sample in a study of blood T cell repertoires in COVID-19. Clones were read by immunoSEQ multiplex PCR, and TCRdb kept only the in-frame ones, dropping some. The table lists around 220,000 clones, roughly 76% of them singletons. The specimen was peripheral blood. The source is a human donor in a cohort sampled during active COVID-19. The CDR3 runs from the conserved cysteine through the conserved F or W. D genes are given only for firm matches. Clone size is shown for a subset of rows, as once, few, many or a class of expanded clone.

>TRBJ2-1|TRBV7-2|TRBD2|.
TGTGCCAGCAGCTTAGGACGGACTAGCAATGAGCAGTTCTTC
CASSLGRTSNEQFF
>TRBJ1-4|TRBV7-2|TRBD1|.
TGTGCCAGCAGCGAAAGACAGGGGAGGAATAATGAAAAACTGTTTTTT
CASSERQGRNNEKLFF
>TRBJ2-7|TRBV5-1|TRBD2|.
TGCGCCAGCAGCCACGGACTAGCGGGAGAGGGCGAGCAGTACTTC
CASSHGLAGEGEQYF
>TRBJ2-7|TRBV7-2|.|.
TGTGCCAGCAGCTTGGACTCAGACGAGCAGTACTTC
CASSLDSDEQYF
>TRBJ2-1|TRBV29-1|TRBD2|.
TGCAGCGTTTTTAAACTAGCGGGAATTTACAATGAGCAGTTCTTC
CSVFKLAGIYNEQFF
>TRBJ2-1|TRBV29-1|TRBD2|.
TGCAGCGCGGGACGCGGGGGGCTGCAGTTCTTC
CSAGRGGLQFF
>TRBJ1-1|TRBV6-5|.|few
TGTGCCAGCAGTCCAAACCTACGCAACACTGAAGCTTTCTTT
CASSPNLRNTEAFF
>TRBJ2-7|TRBV10-3|TRBD2|.
TGTGCCATCGAGGGGGTTAGCGGGAGTGGAGAGCAGTACTTC
CAIEGVSGSGEQYF
>TRBJ2-1|TRBV28|TRBD2|.
TGTGCCAGCAGTTTACCCAGCAGGACTAGCGGGATTCGGGAGCAGTTCTTC
CASSLPSRTSGIREQFF
>TRBJ2-2|TRBV24-1|.|many
TGTGCCACCAGTGCCCTACGGGGGGACACCAACACCGGGGAGCTGTTTTTT
CATSALRGDTNTGELFF
>TRBJ2-3|TRBV7-2|TRBD2|.
TGTGCCAGCAGCTTAGGATGGGGGGAGGGGCAGAATACGCAGTATTTT
CASSLGWGEGQNTQYF
>TRBJ2-2|TRBV24-1|.|.
TGTGCCACCAGTGATCCGGGCCAGGGTGAGAGGACCGGGGAGCTGTTTTTT
CATSDPGQGERTGELFF
>TRBJ1-3|TRBV5-1|TRBD1|.
TGCGCCAGCAGCTTGGATGCGTGGGACAGGGGTCATGGGTCTGGAAACACCATATATTTT
CASSLDAWDRGHGSGNTIYF
>TRBJ2-7|TRBV2|TRBD1|.
TGTGCCAGCAGCGGGGGACAGGGGGCTGACGAGCAGTACTTC
CASSGGQGADEQYF
>TRBJ2-3|TRBV19|TRBD2|.
TGTGCCAGTAGTAAAGGTCTAGCGGGACTAGATACGCAGTATTTT
CASSKGLAGLDTQYF
>TRBJ1-1|TRBV7-2|.|few
TGTGCCAGCGAGGCCCAAGTGAACACTGAAGCTTTCTTT
CASEAQVNTEAFF
>TRBJ2-2|TRBV7-9|.|.
TGTGCCAGCAGCTTAGCGCTCGGGAGTTGGTCCGGGGAGCTGTTTTTT
CASSLALGSWSGELFF
>TRBJ2-5|TRBV4-3|.|.
TGCGCCAGCAGCCAAGATGGTGAGGAGACCCAGTACTTC
CASSQDGEETQYF
>TRBJ1-2|TRBV5-1|.|.
TGCGCCAGCAGCTTGGACACTAACTATGGCTACACCTTC
CASSLDTNYGYTF
>TRBJ1-6|TRBV28|.|few
TGTGCCAGCAGTTTCACTGGTTCACCCCTCCACTTT
CASSFTGSPLHF
>TRBJ1-5|TRBV19|TRBD1|.
TGTGCCAGTAGAGTGGACAGGCCGCCGAGAGTAACCCAGCCCCAGCATTTT
CASRVDRPPRVTQPQHF
>TRBJ2-5|TRBV19|TRBD2|.
TGTGCCAGTAGAGTAGCGGGAGGAGTAGGGGAGACCCAGTACTTC
CASRVAGGVGETQYF
>TRBJ2-7|TRBV2|TRBD1|.
TGTGCCAGCACTGCTTCCGACAGGGCCGAGCAGTACTTC
CASTASDRAEQYF
>TRBJ2-2|TRBV28|TRBD1|.
TGTGCCAGCAGAGCCACAGGGGGCACCGGGGAGCTGTTTTTT
CASRATGGTGELFF
>TRBJ1-2|TRBV19|TRBD1|.
TGTGCCAGTAGTAGAACCGGGACAGGGATGGATGGCTACACCTTC
CASSRTGTGMDGYTF
>TRBJ2-7|TRBV10-3|.|.
TGTGCCATCAGTGGCATGACAGTATTCAGCTCCTACGAGCAGTACTTC
CAISGMTVFSSYEQYF
>TRBJ2-2|TRBV27|TRBD2|.
TGTGCCAGCAGTTTATGGCTAGCGGGAGTGGGCGGGGAGCTGTTTTTT
CASSLWLAGVGGELFF
>TRBJ1-1|TRBV6-5|.|.
TGTGCCAGCAGGGGCCGGAACACTGAAGCTTTCTTT
CASRGRNTEAFF
>TRBJ2-7|TRBV20-1|.|.
TGCAGTGGAGTAGTGGTGAGGGAGCAGTACTTC
CSGVVVREQYF
>TRBJ1-4|TRBV27|TRBD1|.
TGTGCCAGCAGTTTAAGGGTTGGGACAGGGGGCTCTCGGTACGAAAAACTGTTTTTT
CASSLRVGTGGSRYEKLFF
>TRBJ2-7|TRBV5-5|.|.
TGTGCCAGCAGCTTGGTACACAGCTCCTACGAGCAGTACTTC
CASSLVHSSYEQYF
>TRBJ1-2|TRBV28|TRBD1|.
TGTGCCAGTACTCGGGCCGGGCAGGGGGCACGTGGCTACACCTTC
CASTRAGQGARGYTF
>TRBJ2-7|TRBV3-1/TRBV3-2|TRBD2|.
TGTGCCAGCAGCCGAGGGACTAGCGGTTTGGGTTACGAGCAGTACTTC
CASSRGTSGLGYEQYF
>TRBJ2-1|TRBV9|.|.
TGTGCCAGCAGCGTAGGAGGGCATTACAATGAGCAGTTCTTC
CASSVGGHYNEQFF
>TRBJ2-5|TRBV27|TRBD1|.
TGTGCCAGCAGTTTATCCGCCGGGACAGGGGACGAGACCCAGTACTTC
CASSLSAGTGDETQYF
>TRBJ1-1|TRBV19|TRBD1|.
TGTGCCAGTAGTCTCTCACGACAGGGGAGGGGGAACACTGAAGCTTTCTTT
CASSLSRQGRGNTEAFF
>TRBJ1-1|TRBV30|TRBD1|.
TGTGCCTGGAGCCGGACAGGGTCCACTGAAGCTTTCTTT
CAWSRTGSTEAFF
>TRBJ2-3|TRBV6-2/TRBV6-3|.|.
TGTGCCAGCAGTTACGGACAGATGGCAGATACGCAGTATTTT
CASSYGQMADTQYF
>TRBJ2-7|TRBV7-9|.|.
TGTGCCAGCAGCTCGAAGGGGGGGTTACGCGAGCAGTACTTC
CASSSKGGLREQYF
>TRBJ2-6|TRBV30|.|.
TGTGCCTGGAGTGCCCCCCGCTCTGGGGCCAACGTCCTGACTTTC
CAWSAPRSGANVLTF
>TRBJ2-7|TRBV5-1|.|once
TGCGCCAGCAGCTTGGCTCCCCCTTTTATAGAGCAGTACTTC
CASSLAPPFIEQYF
>TRBJ1-5|TRBV28|TRBD1|.
TGTGCCAGCAGTAGAGACAGGGGGCCTCATCAGCCCCAGCATTTT
CASSRDRGPHQPQHF
>TRBJ2-1|TRBV9|TRBD2|.
TGTGCCAGCAGCACTCAATCGGGGGGGAGGAATGAGCAGTTCTTC
CASSTQSGGRNEQFF
>TRBJ2-3|TRBV11-3|.|.
TGTGCCAGCAGCTTAGGAACGGTCACAGATACGCAGTATTTT
CASSLGTVTDTQYF
>TRBJ2-7|TRBV9|TRBD2|many
TGTGCCAGCAGCGCCGGGACTAGCGGGATCGAGCAGTACTTC
CASSAGTSGIEQYF
>TRBJ1-6|TRBV10-2|.|.
TGCGCCAGCAAGAAGGACAAGGGGCTTAGCTCCTATAATTCACCCCTCCACTTT
CASKKDKGLSSYNSPLHF
>TRBJ2-5|TRBV11-3|TRBD1|.
TGTGCCAGCAGCTTGGGACAGGGGCCCCAAGAGACCCAGTACTTC
CASSLGQGPQETQYF
>TRBJ2-1|TRBV11-2|TRBD2|.
TGTGCCAGCAGCGGTAGACTAGCGGGACTCTACAATGAGCAGTTCTTC
CASSGRLAGLYNEQFF